This TCR beta chain was identified during a study of T cell responses to AZD1222 COVID-19 vaccine. Method: immunoSEQ multiplex PCR; TCRdb's copy keeps in-frame clones and lacks some. The table includes about 170,000 clones, approximately 95% detected once. The sequence was obtained from an adult in good health. The sequencing used peripheral blood, collected on day 0 of AZD1222 vaccination.

CDR3 DNA sequence: TGCAGCGCCTACTTGACTAGAGAGCAGTTCTTC. Translating gives CSAYLTREQFF. The chain employs TRBV29-1 and TRBJ2-1, with D perhaps TRBD2 (6 bases). Germline CDR1 is SQVTM and CDR2 is ANQGSEA. V lost 7 bases and J 10 bases, leaving 14 bases between the germline ends. This CDR3 is built from 11 residues.